This T cell receptor beta chain was captured by sequencing in a study of OX40 agonist ivuxolimab in advanced cancers. Study information: The treatment was a fully human IgG2 OX40 agonist, ivuxolimab. Study results and limitations: At doses 0.1 to 3.0 mg/kg, CD4+ and CD8+ clones expanded.

V was pared by 5 bases and J by 4 bases, with 11 bases of the junction left unmatched. The germline gives CDR1 SEHNR, CDR2 FQNEAQ (reference sequence). The CDR3 is 15 residues long. Concerning this clone: Its antigen is unknown.

TCRdb's table, derived via immunoSEQ multiplex PCR, lists solely in-frame clones and lacks some. The table has 70,000 to 90,000 clones, roughly 89% seen once; the top ten hold about an eighth. The gene calls are TRBV7-9 and TRBJ2-7; 7 nucleotides agree with TRBD1. This receptor was identified in an adult with an advanced solid tumor such as melanoma, head and neck, liver or kidney cancer. Sequenced here: CD4+ or CD8+ T cells sorted from blood, sampled in a trial of the OX40 agonist ivuxolimab. CDR3 in amino acids: CASSGGSGTAYEQYF. The DNA of the CDR3 is TGTGCCAGCAGCGGTGGATCCGGGACAGCTTACGAGCAGTACTTC.